The clone carrying this T cell receptor beta chain was seen a few times. Its specificity is not known. The record originates from a study of T-cell reconstitution after alpha-beta-depleted transplantation in children. Regarding the study as a whole: Diversity and T-cell counts at one year after transplant derived mostly from new T cells. Several hundred rapidly expanded clones from non-depleted graft cells reportedly supplied alpha-beta T cells about two months post-transplant. Some patients showed high day-60 TCRbeta diversity, which derived from surviving recipient T cells and thymic progenitors.

During its preparation, the TCRbeta library received unique molecular identifiers. MiXCR, applied by TCRdb to the PCR reads, yields one record per CDR3 protein. The sample has 500,000 to 600,000 distinct CDR3 sequences, about a quarter seen once. V gave up 0 bases and J gave up 6 bases; unmatched junction bases: 7. This CDR3 contains 16 residues. Per the germline V gene, CDR1 is SGHAT and CDR2 is FQDESV (reference sequence). The J gene is TRBJ2-1, the V gene TRBV11-1; 8 bases line up with TRBD2. Sequencing used PBMCs, obtained before TCRalphabeta/CD19-depleted stem cell transplant. The receptor comes from a boy under two years old with Wiskott-Aldrich syndrome, due to receive a stem cell transplant. CDR3 residues: CASSLARSGLVNEQFF. The CDR3 region has the DNA TGTGCCAGCAGCTTAGCCAGGTCGGGACTAGTCAATGAGCAGTTCTTC.